This TCR beta chain came from a study of identical twins. Looked up from germline, CDR1 is SGHRS and CDR2 is YFSETQ. The CDR3 extends over 16 amino acids. The junction had 12 bases not matched to a gene; V was cut back by 6 bases and J by 8 bases. This clonotype is a singleton in its sample. Unique molecular identifiers were present on cDNA, and template switching added a universal primer site. TCRdb independently ran MiXCR on the 5' RACE reads; one entry per CDR3 protein. This repertoire shows about 690,000 distinct CDR3 sequences, 21% found once; its top ten account for roughly 4%. These data also featured in a second study, about T cells expressing NK-cell markers. From that second work: From sorted CD3+CD56+NKG2C+, CD3+CD56+NKG2C- and CD3+CD56-NKG2C+ T cells came the TCR beta repertoires. Several of the experiments relied on an anti-gamma-delta TCR antibody so that only alpha-beta TCR T cells were sorted. HCMV specificity of expanded NKG2C+ T cell clones remained unclear.

This chain joins TRBV5-1 and TRBJ2-4; the match to TRBD1 covers 12 bases. The sequence derives from a young woman in good health. Specimen: PBMCs. CDR3 bases: TGCGCCAGCAAGTCGGGACAGGGGGCTCGGGCGGACATTCAGTACTTC. Encoded protein: CASKSGQGARADIQYF.